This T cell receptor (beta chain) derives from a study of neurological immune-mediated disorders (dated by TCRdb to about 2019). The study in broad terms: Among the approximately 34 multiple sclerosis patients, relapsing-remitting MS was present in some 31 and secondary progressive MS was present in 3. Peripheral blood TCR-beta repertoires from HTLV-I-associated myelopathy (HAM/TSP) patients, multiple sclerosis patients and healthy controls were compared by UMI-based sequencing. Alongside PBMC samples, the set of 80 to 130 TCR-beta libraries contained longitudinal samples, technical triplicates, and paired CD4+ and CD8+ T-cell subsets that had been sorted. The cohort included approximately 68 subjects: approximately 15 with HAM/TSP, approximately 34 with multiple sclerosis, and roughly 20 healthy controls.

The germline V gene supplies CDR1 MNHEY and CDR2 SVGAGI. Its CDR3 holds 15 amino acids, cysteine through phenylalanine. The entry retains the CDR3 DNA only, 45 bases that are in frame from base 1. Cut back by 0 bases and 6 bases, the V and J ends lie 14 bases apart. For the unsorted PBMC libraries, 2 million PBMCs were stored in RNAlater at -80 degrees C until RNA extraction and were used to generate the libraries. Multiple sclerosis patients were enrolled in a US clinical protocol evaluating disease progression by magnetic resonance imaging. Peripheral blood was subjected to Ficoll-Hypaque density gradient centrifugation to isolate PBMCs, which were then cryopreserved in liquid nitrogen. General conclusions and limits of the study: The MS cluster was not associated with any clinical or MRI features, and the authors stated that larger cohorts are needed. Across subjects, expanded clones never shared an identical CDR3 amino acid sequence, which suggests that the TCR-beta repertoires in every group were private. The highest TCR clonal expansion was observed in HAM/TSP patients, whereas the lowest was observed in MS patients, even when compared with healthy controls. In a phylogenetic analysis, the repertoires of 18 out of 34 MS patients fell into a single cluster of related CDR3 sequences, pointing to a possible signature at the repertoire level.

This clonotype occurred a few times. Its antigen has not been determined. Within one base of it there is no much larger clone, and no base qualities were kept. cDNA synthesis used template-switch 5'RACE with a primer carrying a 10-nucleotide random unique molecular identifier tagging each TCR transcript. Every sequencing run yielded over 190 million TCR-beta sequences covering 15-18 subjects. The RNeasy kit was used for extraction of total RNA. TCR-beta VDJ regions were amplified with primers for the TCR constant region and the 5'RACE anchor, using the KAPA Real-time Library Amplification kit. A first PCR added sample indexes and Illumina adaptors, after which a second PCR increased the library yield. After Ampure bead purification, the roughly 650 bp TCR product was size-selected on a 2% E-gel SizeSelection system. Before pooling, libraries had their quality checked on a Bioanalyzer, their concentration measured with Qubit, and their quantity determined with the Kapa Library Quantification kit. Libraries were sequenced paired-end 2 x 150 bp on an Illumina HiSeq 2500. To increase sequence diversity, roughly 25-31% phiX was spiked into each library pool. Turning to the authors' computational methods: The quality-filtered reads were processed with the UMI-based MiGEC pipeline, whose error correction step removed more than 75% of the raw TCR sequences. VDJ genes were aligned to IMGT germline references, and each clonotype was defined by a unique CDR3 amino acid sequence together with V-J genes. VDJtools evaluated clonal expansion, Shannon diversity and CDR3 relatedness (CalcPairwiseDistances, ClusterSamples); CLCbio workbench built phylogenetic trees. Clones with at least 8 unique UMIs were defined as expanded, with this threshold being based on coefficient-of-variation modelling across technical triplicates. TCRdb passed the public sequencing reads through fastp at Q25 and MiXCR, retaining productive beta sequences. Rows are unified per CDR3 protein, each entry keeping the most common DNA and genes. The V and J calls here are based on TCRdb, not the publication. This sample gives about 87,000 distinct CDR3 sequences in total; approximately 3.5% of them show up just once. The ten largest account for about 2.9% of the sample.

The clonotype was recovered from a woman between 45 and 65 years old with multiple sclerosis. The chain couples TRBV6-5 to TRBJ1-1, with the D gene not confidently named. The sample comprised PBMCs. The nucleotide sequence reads TGTGCCAGCAGTTACTCGATCTTAGGGTTTTCTGAAGCTTTCTTT. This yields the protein CASSYSILGFSEAFF.